This T cell receptor beta chain stems from a study of molecular identifiers for immune sequencing clone quantification. This clonotype was seen a few times. The CDR3 has 15 amino acids. Germline-derived CDR1 and CDR2 are MDHEN and SYDVKM. Trimming cost V 7 bases and J 5 bases; bases outside gene matches: 12. TCRdb passed the PCR reads through MiXCR, listing each CDR3 protein once. The table has some 320,000 distinct CDR3 sequences, roughly 23% seen once. This receptor was obtained from a human donor in good health. Some libraries in this study had Jurkat cell RNA spiked in. The rearrangement uses TRBV28 and TRBJ2-7; TRBD1 matches at 9 bases. Sample: naive CD8+ T cells from blood, with Jurkat cell RNA spiked in. Specified subset: FACS-sorted CD8+CD4-CCR7+CD45RA+ naive T cells. As DNA, the CDR3 is TGTGCCAGCATACCCGGCTCGGGACAGGGTGACGAGCAGTACTTC. Translation: CASIPGSGQGDEQYF.